This TCR beta chain was profiled in a study of identical twins. In its sample, this clonotype was seen a few times. Germline assignment: CDR1 MNHEY and CDR2 SVGEGT. The V and J ends lost 7 bases and 4 bases, in that order; junction bases with no gene match: 13. This CDR3 has 15 amino acids. From the 5' RACE reads, TCRdb called clonotypes with MiXCR, one entry per CDR3 protein. The sample has around 690,000 distinct CDR3 sequences, around 21% seen once. A further study also used this sample, focusing on T cells expressing NK-cell markers.

The genes are TRBV6-2 or TRBV6-3 and TRBJ2-7; TRBD2 agrees at 7 bases. The source material was PBMCs. The clonotype comes from a woman aged 18-29 years in good health. The CDR3 DNA is TGTGCCAGCACCGCGAAGCGGGACGGTTCATACGAGCAGTACTTC. Translated: CASTAKRDGSYEQYF.